This paragraph reports one T cell receptor (beta chain). The antigen is not known. This sample stems from a study of identical twins. Study outcomes and limitations: Surplus twin overlap in beta out-of-frame sequences was less pronounced.

TCRdb reanalysed the 5' RACE reads using MiXCR and keeps one entry per CDR3 protein. The table includes 650,000 to 750,000 distinct CDR3 sequences, 21% detected once. V was clipped by 0 bases and J by 5 bases, with 10 bases between them. The CDR3 sequence is 15 residues long. The germline CDR1 and CDR2 sequences are LNHNV and YYDKDF (reference sequence). This sample was shared with a second study, whose subject was T cells expressing NK-cell markers. That work adds: From sorted CD3+CD56+NKG2C+, CD3+CD56+NKG2C- and CD3+CD56-NKG2C+ T cells came the TCR beta repertoires. As a fraction of CD8+ T cells, dominant NKG2C+ clonotypes reached about 1.0-8% in six donors. Several donors likewise had their CD3+CD56-NKG2C+ fraction led by these clonotypes.

This chain links TRBV15 with TRBJ1-4; D perhaps matches TRBD1 (5 bases). The receptor was derived from a woman in her late teens or twenties in good health. Sequenced sample: PBMCs. CDR3 coding DNA: TGTGCCACCAGCAGAGAACTACAGGCAAATGAAAAACTGTTTTTT. As protein: CATSRELQANEKLFF. The variable domain in full, completed from reference TRBV15 and TRBJ1-4, reads DAMVIQNPRYQVTQFGKPVTLSCSQTLNHNVMYWYQQKSSQAPKLLFHYYDKDFNNEADTPDNFQSRRPNTSFCFLDIRSPGLGDTAMYLCATSRELQANEKLFFGSGTQLSVL.